This T cell receptor beta chain was recorded in a study of Ad26.COV2.S vaccination and SARS-CoV-2 variants. The CDR3 sequence is 14 residues long. The V gene end was trimmed by 5 bases and the J gene end by 3 bases; junction bases not matched to a gene: 1. Germline assignment: CDR1 SQVTM and CDR2 ANQGSEA. Sequenced by immunoSEQ multiplex PCR; TCRdb stores in-frame clones only, minus some. The table lists roughly 700,000 clones, about 90% of them singletons, with about 1.5% in the top ten. Treatment here: roughly 19 received Ad26.COV2.S at low or high dose, single or two shots; 5 received placebo; per-sample allocation not given. All samples were drawn on day 63, counting from the first vaccine or placebo injection. This clone was found once. In the same sample, other DNA sequences code for this CDR3.

Source: peripheral blood, taken in a trial of Ad26.COV2.S vaccine versus placebo. This TCR derives from a person between 18 and 65 years old who received the Ad26.COV2.S COVID-19 vaccine or a placebo. The chain uses TRBV29-1 and TRBJ2-3; 14 nucleotides line up with TRBD2. The CDR3 spells CSVRTSGRTDTQYF. Here the CDR3 DNA reads TGCAGCGTTAGGACTAGCGGGAGGACAGATACGCAGTATTTT.